This T cell receptor (beta chain) originates from a study of T cells in Graves' hyperthyroidism and ophthalmopathy. Study details: Staff took peripheral blood when the initial diagnosis was made, before any treatment began.

From RNA transcripts, TCR beta CDR3 regions were amplified. TCR CDR3 regions were first amplified by RT-PCR with HTBI primers. TCRdb independently ran MiXCR on the multiplex PCR reads; one entry per CDR3 protein. The table lists 360,000 or so distinct CDR3 sequences, 15% to 20% of them singletons. With a duration under 2 months, the hyperthyroidism was newly diagnosed in patients aged 18 to 65. The V and J ends lost 5 bases and 2 bases respectively, with 14 bases between them. The CDR3 length is 15 residues. Germline V gene lookup returns CDR1 SGHAT and CDR2 FQDESV (reference sequence). This sequence was found in a woman younger than 35 with Graves' hyperthyroidism. Sequencing was carried out using blood. This chain joins TRBV11-1 and TRBJ2-3; D is unclear. CDR3 coding DNA: TGTGCCAGCAGCCCGCGTCTCTCGATCACAGATACGCAGTATTTT. Its protein product is CASSPRLSITDTQYF.